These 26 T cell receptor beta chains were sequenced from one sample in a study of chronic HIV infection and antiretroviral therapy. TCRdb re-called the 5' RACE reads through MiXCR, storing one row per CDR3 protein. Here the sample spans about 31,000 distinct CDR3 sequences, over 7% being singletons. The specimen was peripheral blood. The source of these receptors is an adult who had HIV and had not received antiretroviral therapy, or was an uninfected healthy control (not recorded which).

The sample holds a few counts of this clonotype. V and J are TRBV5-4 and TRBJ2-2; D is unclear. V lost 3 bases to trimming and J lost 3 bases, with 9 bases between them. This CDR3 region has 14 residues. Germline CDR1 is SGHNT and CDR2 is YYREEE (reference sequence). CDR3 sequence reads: CASSSPIDTGELFF. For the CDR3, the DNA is TGTGCCAGCAGCTCACCCATTGACACCGGGGAGCTGTTTTTT. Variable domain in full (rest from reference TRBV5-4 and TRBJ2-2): ETGVTQSPTHLIKTRGQQVTLRCSSQSGHNTVSWYQQALGQGPQFIFQYYREEENGRGNFPPRFSGLQFPNYSSELNVNALELDDSALYLCASSSPIDTGELFFGEGSRLTVL.

In DNA form, the CDR3 reads TGTGCCTGGAGTACGAGGGGGAACACTGAAGCTTTCTTT. The encoded protein is CAWSTRGNTEAFF. The V gene is TRBV30, the J gene TRBJ1-1; TRBD1 might be the D (5 bases). There are 13 residues in the CDR3. Between the trimmed V and J ends, which lost 2 bases and 1 base, there was a span of 8 bases. CDR1 GTSNPN and CDR2 SVGIG come from the germline V gene (reference sequence). Combining the CDR3 with reference TRBV30 and TRBJ1-1 gives the whole variable domain SQTIHQWPATLVQPVGSPLSLECTVEGTSNPNLYWYRQAAGRGLQLLFYSVGIGQISSEVPQNLSASRPQDRQFILSSKKLLLSDSGFYLCAWSTRGNTEAFFGQGTRLTVV.

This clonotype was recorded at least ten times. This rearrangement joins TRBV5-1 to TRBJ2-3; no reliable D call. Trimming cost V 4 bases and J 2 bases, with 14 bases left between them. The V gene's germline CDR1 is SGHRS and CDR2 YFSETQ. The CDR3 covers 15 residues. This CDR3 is CASSPDSTSTDTQYF. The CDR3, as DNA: TGCGCCAGCAGCCCTGACTCGACTTCCACAGATACGCAGTATTTT.

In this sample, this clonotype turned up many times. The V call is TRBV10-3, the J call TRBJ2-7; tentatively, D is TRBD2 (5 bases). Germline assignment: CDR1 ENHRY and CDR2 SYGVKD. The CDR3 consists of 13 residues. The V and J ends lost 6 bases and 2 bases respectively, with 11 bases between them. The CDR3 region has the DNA TGTGCCATCAGCGTGGACTCTACCTACGAGCAGTACTTC. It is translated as CAISVDSTYEQYF.

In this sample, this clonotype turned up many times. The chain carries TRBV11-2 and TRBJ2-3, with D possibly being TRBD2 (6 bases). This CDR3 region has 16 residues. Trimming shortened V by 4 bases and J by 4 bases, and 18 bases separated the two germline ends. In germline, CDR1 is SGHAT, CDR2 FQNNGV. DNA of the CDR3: TGTGCCAGCAGCTCCCTGGAGGGGTCGGACGCAGATACGCAGTATTTT. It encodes CASSSLEGSDADTQYF.

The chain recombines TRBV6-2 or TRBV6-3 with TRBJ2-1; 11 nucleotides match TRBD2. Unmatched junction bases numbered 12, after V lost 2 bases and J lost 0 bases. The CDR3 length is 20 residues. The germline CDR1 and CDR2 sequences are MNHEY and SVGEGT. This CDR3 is CASSYATSGDAKNSYNEQFF. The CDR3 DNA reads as TGTGCCAGCAGTTACGCGACTAGCGGGGACGCCAAAAACTCCTACAATGAGCAGTTCTTC.

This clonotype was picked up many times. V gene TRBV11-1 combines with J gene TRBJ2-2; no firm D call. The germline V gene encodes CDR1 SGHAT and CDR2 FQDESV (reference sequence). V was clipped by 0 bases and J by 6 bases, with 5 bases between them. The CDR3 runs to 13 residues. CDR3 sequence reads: CASSLAEAGELFF. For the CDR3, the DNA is TGTGCCAGCAGCTTAGCGGAAGCCGGGGAGCTGTTTTTT.

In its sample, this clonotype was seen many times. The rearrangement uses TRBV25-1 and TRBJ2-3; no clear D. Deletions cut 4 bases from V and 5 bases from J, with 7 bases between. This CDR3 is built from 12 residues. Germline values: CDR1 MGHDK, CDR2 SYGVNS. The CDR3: CASSGRGDTQYF. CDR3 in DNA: TGTGCCAGCAGTGGCCGAGGAGATACGCAGTATTTT. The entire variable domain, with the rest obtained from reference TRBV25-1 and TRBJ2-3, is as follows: EADIYQTPRYLVIGTGKKITLECSQTMGHDKMYWYQQDPGMELHLIHYSYGVNSTEKGDLSSESTVSRIRTEHFPLTLESARPSHTSQYLCASSGRGDTQYFGPGTRLTVL.

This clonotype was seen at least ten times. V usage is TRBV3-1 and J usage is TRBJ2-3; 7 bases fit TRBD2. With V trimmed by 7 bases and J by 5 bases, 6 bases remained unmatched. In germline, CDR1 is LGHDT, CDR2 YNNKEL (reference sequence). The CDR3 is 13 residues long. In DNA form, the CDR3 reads TGTGCCAGCAAATCCGCGGGGGAAGATACGCAGTATTTT. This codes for CASKSAGEDTQYF.

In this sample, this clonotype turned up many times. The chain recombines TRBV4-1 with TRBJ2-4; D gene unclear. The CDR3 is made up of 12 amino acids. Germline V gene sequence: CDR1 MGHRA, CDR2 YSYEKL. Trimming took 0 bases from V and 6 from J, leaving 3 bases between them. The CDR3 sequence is CASSQEGNIQYF. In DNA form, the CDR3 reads TGCGCCAGCAGCCAAGAGGGAAACATTCAGTACTTC.

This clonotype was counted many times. The CDR3 nucleotides are TGCGCCAGCAGCCCTTCAGGGGGCGGCAATCAGCCCCAGCATTTT. As protein: CASSPSGGGNQPQHF. The genes are TRBV5-1 and TRBJ1-5; 8 bases agree with TRBD1. The junction had 5 bases not matched to a gene; V was cut back by 4 bases and J by 2 bases. The CDR3 is 15 amino acids. Germline-derived CDR1 and CDR2 are SGHRS and YFSETQ.

CDR3: CASSGVRETQYF. DNA of the CDR3: TGTGCCAGCAGTGGAGTCCGGGAGACCCAGTACTTC. The chain recombines TRBV6-1 with TRBJ2-5, with D uncertain. Between the trimmed V and J ends, which lost 4 bases and 5 bases, there was a span of 8 bases. The CDR3 extends over 12 amino acids. Germline assignment: CDR1 MNHNS and CDR2 SASEGT.

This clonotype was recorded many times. CDR3 nucleotides: TGTGCCAGCAGCCCGACAGTCACAGATACGCAGTATTTT. It translates to CASSPTVTDTQYF. The rearrangement joins TRBV27 to TRBJ2-3; D possibly corresponds to TRBD1 (5 bases). With 6 bases removed from V and 2 bases from J, the gap between germline ends came to 9 bases. Germline assignment: CDR1 MNHEY and CDR2 SMNVEV (reference sequence). The CDR3 sequence is 13 residues long.

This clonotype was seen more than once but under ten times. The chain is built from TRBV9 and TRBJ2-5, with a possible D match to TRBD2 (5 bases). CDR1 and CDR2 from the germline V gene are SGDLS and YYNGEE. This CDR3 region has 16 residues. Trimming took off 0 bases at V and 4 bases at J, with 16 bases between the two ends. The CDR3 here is CASSVASLGERETQYF. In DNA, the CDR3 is TGTGCCAGCAGCGTAGCTAGTCTCGGGGAGCGAGAGACCCAGTACTTC. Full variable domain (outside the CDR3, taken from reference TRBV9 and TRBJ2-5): DSGVTQTPKHLITATGQRVTLRCSPRSGDLSVYWYQQSLDQGLQFLIQYYNGEERAKGNILERFSAQQFPDLHSELNLSSLELGDSALYFCASSVASLGERETQYFGPGTRLLVL.

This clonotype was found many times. The chain's CDR3 is CSARGHSNTGELFF. The CDR3 DNA reads TGCAGTGCTAGGGGACACTCGAACACCGGGGAGCTGTTTTTT. The chain recombines TRBV20-1 with TRBJ2-2; TRBD1 is a possible D gene (6 bases). From germline, CDR1 is DFQATT and CDR2 SNEGSKA (reference sequence). The V end was cut by 3 bases, the J end by 0 bases, with 8 bases between. This CDR3 has 14 residues.

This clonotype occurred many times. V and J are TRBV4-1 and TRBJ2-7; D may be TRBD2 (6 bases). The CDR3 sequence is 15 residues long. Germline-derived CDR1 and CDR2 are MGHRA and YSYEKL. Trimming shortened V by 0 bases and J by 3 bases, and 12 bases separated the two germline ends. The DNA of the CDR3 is TGCGCCAGCAGCCAAGAGGACGGGGGAGACTACGAGCAGTACTTC. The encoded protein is CASSQEDGGDYEQYF.

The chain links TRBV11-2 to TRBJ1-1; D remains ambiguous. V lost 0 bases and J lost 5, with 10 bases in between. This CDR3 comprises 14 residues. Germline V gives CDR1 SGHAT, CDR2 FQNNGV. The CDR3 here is CASSLDGVRTEAFF. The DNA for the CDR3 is TGTGCCAGCAGCTTAGACGGGGTTCGAACTGAAGCTTTCTTT.

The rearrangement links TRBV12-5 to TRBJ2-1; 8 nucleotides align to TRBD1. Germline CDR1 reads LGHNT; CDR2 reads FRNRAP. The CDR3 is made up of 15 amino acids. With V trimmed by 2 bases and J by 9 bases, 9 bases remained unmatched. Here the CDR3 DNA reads TGTGCTAGTGGTTTGTCCCTAGACAGGGGTAGTGAGCAGTTCTTC. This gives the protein CASGLSLDRGSEQFF.

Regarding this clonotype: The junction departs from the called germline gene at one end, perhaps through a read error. The CDR3 is CASSQRVVSGANVPTF. The CDR3 DNA is TGCGCCAGCAGCCAACGGGTTGTCTCTGGGGCCAACGTCCCGACTTTC. This chain connects TRBV4-3 to TRBJ2-6; a weak D match, TRBD1 (5 bases). CDR1 LGHNA and CDR2 YSLEER come from the germline V gene. The length of the CDR3 is 16 residues.

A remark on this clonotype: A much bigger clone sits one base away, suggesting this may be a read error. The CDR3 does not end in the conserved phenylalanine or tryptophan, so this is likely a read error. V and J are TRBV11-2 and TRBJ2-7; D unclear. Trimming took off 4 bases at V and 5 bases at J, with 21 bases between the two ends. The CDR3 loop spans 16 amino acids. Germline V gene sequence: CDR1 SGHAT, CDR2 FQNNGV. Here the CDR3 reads CASSSRAGRRVDEQYL. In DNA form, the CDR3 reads TGTGCCAGCAGCTCCCGGGCCGGACGGCGTGTGGACGAGCAGTACCTC.

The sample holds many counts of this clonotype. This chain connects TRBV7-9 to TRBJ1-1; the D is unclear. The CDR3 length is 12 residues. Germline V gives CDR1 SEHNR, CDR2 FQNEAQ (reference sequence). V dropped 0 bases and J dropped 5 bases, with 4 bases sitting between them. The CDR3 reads CASSLAGTEAFF. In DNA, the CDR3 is TGTGCCAGCAGCTTAGCAGGGACTGAAGCTTTCTTT.

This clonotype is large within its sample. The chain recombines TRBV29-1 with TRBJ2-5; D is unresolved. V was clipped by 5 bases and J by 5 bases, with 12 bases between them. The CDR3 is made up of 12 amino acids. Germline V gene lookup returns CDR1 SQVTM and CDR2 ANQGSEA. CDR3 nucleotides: TGCAGCGTTAGGTCCCCCACGGAGACCCAGTACTTC. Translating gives CSVRSPTETQYF.

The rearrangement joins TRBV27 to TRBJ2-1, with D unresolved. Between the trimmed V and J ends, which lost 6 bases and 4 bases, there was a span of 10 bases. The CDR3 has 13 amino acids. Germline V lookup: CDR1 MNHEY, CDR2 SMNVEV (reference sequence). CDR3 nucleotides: TGTGCCAGCAGACTCGGGCCTTACAATGAGCAGTTCTTC. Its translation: CASRLGPYNEQFF.

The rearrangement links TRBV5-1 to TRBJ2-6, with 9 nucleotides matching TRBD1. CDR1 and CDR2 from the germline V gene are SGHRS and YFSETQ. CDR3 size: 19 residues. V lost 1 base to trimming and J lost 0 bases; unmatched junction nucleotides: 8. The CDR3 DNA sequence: TGCGCCAGCAGCTTGAGGAGGACAGGGGTCGACTCTGGGGCCAACGTCCTGACTTTC. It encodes CASSLRRTGVDSGANVLTF.

The CDR3 nucleotides are TGCAGCGTTGAAGCGGGAGCCCCCTACGAGCAGTACTTC. It codes for CSVEAGAPYEQYF. This sequence joins TRBV29-1 and TRBJ2-7, with D possibly TRBD2 on 6 matching bases. Trimming shortened V by 1 base and J by 2 bases, and 9 bases separated the two germline ends. This CDR3 is built from 13 residues. Per the germline V gene, CDR1 is SQVTM and CDR2 is ANQGSEA.

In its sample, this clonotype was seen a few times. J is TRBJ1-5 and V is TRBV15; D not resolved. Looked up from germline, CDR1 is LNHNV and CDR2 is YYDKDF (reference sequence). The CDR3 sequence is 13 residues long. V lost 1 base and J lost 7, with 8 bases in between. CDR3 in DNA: TGTGCCACCAGCAGAGGGAAAACCCAGCCCCAGCATTTT. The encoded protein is CATSRGKTQPQHF.